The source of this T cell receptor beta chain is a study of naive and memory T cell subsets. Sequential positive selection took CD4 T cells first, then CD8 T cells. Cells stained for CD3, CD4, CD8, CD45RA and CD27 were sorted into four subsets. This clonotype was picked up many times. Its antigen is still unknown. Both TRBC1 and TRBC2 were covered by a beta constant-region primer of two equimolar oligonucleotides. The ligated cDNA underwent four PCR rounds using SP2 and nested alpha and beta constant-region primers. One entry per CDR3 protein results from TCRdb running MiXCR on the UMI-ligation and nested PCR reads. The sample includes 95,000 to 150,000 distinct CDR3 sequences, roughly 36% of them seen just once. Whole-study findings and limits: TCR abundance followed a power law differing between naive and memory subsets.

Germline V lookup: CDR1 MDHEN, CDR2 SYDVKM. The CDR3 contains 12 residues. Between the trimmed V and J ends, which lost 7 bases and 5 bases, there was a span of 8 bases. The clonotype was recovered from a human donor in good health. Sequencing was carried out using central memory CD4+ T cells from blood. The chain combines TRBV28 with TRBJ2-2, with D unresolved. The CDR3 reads CASTTRTGELFF. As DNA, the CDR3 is TGTGCCAGCACCACACGAACCGGGGAGCTGTTTTTT.